These T cell receptor beta chains were read from a single sample in a study of tumour-infiltrating T cells in Burkitt lymphoma. The repertoire was sequenced with immunoSEQ multiplex PCR; TCRdb's copy has only in-frame clones and lacks some. This sample has some 5,000 clones, with roughly an eighth found just once. Material for sequencing was tumor tissue. These receptors all come from a human donor with Burkitt lymphoma. CDR3s include the opening cysteine and the closing phenylalanine or tryptophan. D genes are given only for firm matches. Rows may omit the clone size; those that give it use once, few, many or a size class.

clone_size j_call v_call d_call cdr3_nt cdr3_aa
NA TRBJ1-5 TRBV6-4 NA TGTGCCAGCAGAGGAAAAGGGTACAATCAGCCCCAGCATTTT CASRGKGYNQPQHF
few TRBJ2-2 TRBV4-3 TRBD1 TGCGCCAGCAGCCATACCGGACAGGCTTACACCGGGGAGCTGTTTTTT CASSHTGQAYTGELFF
NA TRBJ2-7 TRBV5-4 TRBD2 TGTGCCAGCAGCTCCTTTTGGACTAGCGGCACCTACGAGCAGTACTTC CASSSFWTSGTYEQYF
few TRBJ2-7 TRBV5-5 NA TGTGCCAGCAGCCCAATGGAGAGGGTCTACGAGCAGTACTTC CASSPMERVYEQYF
NA TRBJ2-1 TRBV6-5 NA TGTGCCAGCAGCTTCCTGAATCCCAATGAGCAGTTCTTC CASSFLNPNEQFF
NA TRBJ1-1 TRBV14 TRBD1 TGTGCCAGCAGCCAACAGGGGGTTGAAGCTTTCTTT CASSQQGVEAFF
few TRBJ2-3 TRBV11-2 TRBD2 TGTGCCAGCAACCTAGCGGGGGGGGCAGATACGCAGTATTTT CASNLAGGADTQYF
few TRBJ2-4 TRBV19 TRBD2 TGTGCCAGTAGTATAGTCAGCGGGGGGGCCAAAAACATTCAGTACTTC CASSIVSGGAKNIQYF
NA TRBJ2-3 TRBV7-9 NA TGTGCCAGCAGCTTAAGCCCCACAGATTTTAGCACAGATACGCAGTATTTT CASSLSPTDFSTDTQYF
few TRBJ1-2 TRBV6-6 TRBD1 TGTGCCAGCAGACCGGACAGGGACCATGGCTACACCTTC CASRPDRDHGYTF